The clone carrying this TCR beta chain has a count of ten or more. TCRdb re-analysed the RACE reads in MiXCR, keeping a single row per CDR3 protein. The sample yields roughly 71,000 distinct CDR3 sequences, approximately 10% seen once. The CDR3 covers 16 residues. CDR1 MRHNA and CDR2 SNTAGT come from the germline V gene. V lost 4 bases to trimming and J lost 6 bases, with 21 bases between them. The data stem from a study of human T cells and chemical hapten exposure. In the study overall: Small pooled library volume differences mainly caused per-sample TCR yield variation.

Time point in this sample: patch test 3, about 24 weeks after DPC sensitization. Specified treatment: therapeutic diphenylcyclopropenone sensitization with weekly scalp DPC. Researchers sampled blood before each patch test went on. The rearrangement uses TRBV6-4 and TRBJ1-1; TRBD1 might be the D (5 bases). Source: whole blood, taken in connection with sensitization to the hapten diphenylcyclopropenone (DPC). The source is a woman between 50 and 59 years old with alopecia areata. Some clones in this sample may be carry-over from other donors' samples. This CDR3 is CASSASKGTRGAEAFF. The CDR3 DNA reads TGTGCCAGCAGTGCCTCGAAGGGTACGAGGGGCGCTGAAGCTTTCTTT.